This entry lists 23 T cell receptor beta chains sequenced from one sample in a study of Graves' ophthalmopathy and Graves' hyperthyroidism. RNA transcripts were the template, and TCR beta CDR3 regions were amplified from them. First-round RT-PCR relied on HTBI primers, and a second-round multiplex PCR came next. TCRdb re-derived calls from the multiplex PCR reads in MiXCR, one entry per CDR3 protein. Of over a million distinct CDR3 sequences in the sample, 35% to 45% were seen once. The sequenced material came from peripheral blood or thyroid tissue (not recorded which). The receptors shown here come from an adult man with Graves' hyperthyroidism.

This clonotype was counted a few times. V and J are TRBV7-9 and TRBJ2-2; 8 positions match TRBD1. Germline V CDR1 and CDR2: SEHNR, FQNEAQ (reference sequence). The length of the CDR3 is 17 residues. V lost 5 bases, J lost 4 bases, and 12 bases stayed unmatched. The CDR3 reads CASSTLTGAMGTGELFF. The CDR3 DNA is TGTGCCAGCAGCACCTTGACAGGGGCTATGGGCACCGGGGAGCTGTTTTTT. The complete variable domain, with remaining parts taken from reference TRBV7-9 and TRBJ2-2, reads DTGVSQNPRHKITKRGQNVTFRCDPISEHNRLYWYRQTLGQGPEFLTYFQNEAQLEKSRLLSDRFSAERPKGSFSTLEIQRTEQGDSAMYLCASSTLTGAMGTGELFFGEGSRLTVL.

V is TRBV10-3 and J is TRBJ2-5; 7 positions agree with TRBD2. The V segment lost 2 bases and the J segment 3 bases; nucleotides outside the gene matches: 6. CDR1 and CDR2 (germline): ENHRY, SYGVKD. CDR3 length: 15 residues. The CDR3 sequence: CAISEPGEGKETQYF. DNA of the CDR3: TGTGCCATCAGTGAGCCGGGGGAGGGGAAAGAGACCCAGTACTTC.

This clonotype was found a few times. This sequence joins TRBV20-1 and TRBJ2-7, with D possibly TRBD2 on 6 matching bases. Trimming took off 6 bases at V and 1 base at J, with 22 bases between the two ends. This CDR3 spans 16 amino acids. Germline CDR1 is DFQATT and CDR2 is SNEGSKA (reference sequence). Here the CDR3 reads CSAPGMQTGGSYEQYF. CDR3 in DNA: TGCAGTGCCCCTGGGATGCAGACTGGGGGGTCCTACGAGCAGTACTTC.

This clonotype occurred many times. This sequence joins TRBV5-1 and TRBJ1-1; 7 bases line up with TRBD1. Germline CDR1 is SGHRS and CDR2 is YFSETQ. Trimming removed 3 bases from V and 6 bases from J; junction bases left unmatched: 2. The length of the CDR3 is 12 residues. In DNA form, the CDR3 reads TGCGCCAGCAGCTGGACAGGCCCTGAAGCTTTCTTT. Its translation is CASSWTGPEAFF.

Concerning this clonotype itself: This may be a read error, as it is one base from a much larger clone. The chain links TRBV20-1 to TRBJ2-7; D not certain. There are 13 residues in the CDR3. CDR1 and CDR2 from the germline V gene are DFQATT and SNEGSKA (reference sequence). CDR3: CRARVQRDYEQYF. In nucleotides, the CDR3 is TGCAGGGCTAGAGTTCAAAGGGACTACGAGCAGTACTTC.

With regard to this clonotype: Given a much more abundant clone one base away, this may be a read error. The chain carries TRBV9 and TRBJ2-6, with D perhaps given as TRBD1 or TRBD2 (5 bases each). The germline V gene encodes CDR1 SGDLS and CDR2 YYNGEE. V lost 3 bases and J lost 0, with 16 bases in between. The CDR3 runs 18 residues. The DNA of the CDR3 is TGTGCCAGCAGCGAATCGGGACGGTTTCTCTCTGGGGCCAACGTCCTGACTTTC. Protein product: CASSESGRFLSGANVLTF.

V usage is TRBV20-1 and J usage is TRBJ2-7, with 10 bases aligning to TRBD2. V lost 4 bases, J lost 4 bases, and 4 bases stayed unmatched. The CDR3 consists of 13 residues. Germline V gene sequence: CDR1 DFQATT, CDR2 SNEGSKA (reference sequence). This CDR3 reads CSAKAGGLYEQYF. The CDR3 nucleotides read TGCAGTGCTAAAGCGGGGGGGTTATACGAGCAGTACTTC.

This chain uses TRBV7-2 with TRBJ1-5, with TRBD1 matching 8 bases. Trimming removed 5 bases from V and 4 bases from J; junction bases left unmatched: 10. The length of the CDR3 is 16 residues. Germline V gene data show CDR1 as SGHTA and CDR2 as FQGNSA. CDR3: CASSTTGTGPNQPQHF. The DNA for the CDR3 is TGTGCCAGCAGCACGACGGGGACAGGTCCGAATCAGCCCCAGCATTTT.

This clonotype was seen ten or more times. This chain joins TRBV20-1 and TRBJ1-1; D might be TRBD1 (6 bases). This CDR3 has 14 amino acids. V lost 3 bases, J lost 4 bases, and 15 bases lay in between. The germline CDR1 and CDR2 sequences are DFQATT and SNEGSKA (reference sequence). The CDR3 region is CSARAQGFSTEAFF. The CDR3 DNA follows: TGCAGTGCTAGGGCCCAGGGGTTCAGCACTGAAGCTTTCTTT.

The rearrangement uses TRBV20-1 and TRBJ1-4; 11 nucleotides match TRBD1. V trimming: 3 bases; J trimming: 7 bases; junction bases outside the gene matches: 10. CDR1 and CDR2 (germline): DFQATT, SNEGSKA (reference sequence). CDR3 length: 16 residues. The CDR3 sequence is CSASSDRGRDVEKLFF. DNA of the CDR3: TGCAGTGCTAGTTCGGACAGGGGGCGAGATGTTGAAAAACTGTTTTTT.

The genes are TRBV25-1 and TRBJ1-1; D unresolved. V lost 7 bases to trimming and J lost 10 bases, with 22 bases between them. Germline values: CDR1 MGHDK, CDR2 SYGVNS. This CDR3 spans 14 amino acids. The CDR3 here is CASILVDAPLGAFF. The DNA for the CDR3 is TGTGCCAGCATCCTTGTAGACGCCCCGCTGGGAGCTTTCTTT.

V usage is TRBV9 and J usage is TRBJ2-7; D is perhaps TRBD1 (6 bases). The ends were cut back, 7 bases at V and 4 bases at J, with 18 bases in the middle. The V gene's germline CDR1 is SGDLS and CDR2 YYNGEE. This CDR3 has 14 amino acids. In DNA form, the CDR3 reads TGTGCCAGCTCACCGATGGGGGCAGCTTACGAGCAGTACTTC. Translation: CASSPMGAAYEQYF.

In the case of this clonotype: One end of the junction does not line up with germline, which may come from a read error. The chain joins TRBV10-3 to TRBJ1-2; D is undetermined. Germline CDR1 ENHRY, CDR2 SYGVKD. The CDR3 is 13 residues long. CDR3 nucleotide sequence: TGTGCCAGCAGTGTTCTGGACCACTATGGCTACACCTTC. Its protein product is CASSVLDHYGYTF.

The CDR3, as DNA: TGTGCCAGCAGCTTAAATGGGGTAGGAAGCAATCAGCCCCAGCATTTT. Protein product: CASSLNGVGSNQPQHF. V is TRBV7-2 and J is TRBJ1-5, with D uncertain. Trimming pared 2 bases from V and 1 base from J, leaving 12 bases between. This CDR3 comprises 16 residues. Germline CDR1 reads SGHTA; CDR2 reads FQGNSA.

The J gene is TRBJ2-2, the V gene TRBV4-1; a weak D match, TRBD2 (5 bases). V lost 4 bases and J lost 1, with 10 bases in between. Germline loops: CDR1 MGHRA, CDR2 YSYEKL. The CDR3 is 15 amino acids. The CDR3 loop is CASSRAVMNTGELFF. In nucleotides, the CDR3 is TGCGCCAGCAGCCGAGCGGTGATGAACACCGGGGAGCTGTTTTTT.

This clonotype was observed many times. The gene calls are TRBV6-5 and TRBJ1-5; D is ambiguous. CDR3 size: 14 residues. Trimming left V 10 bases short and J 0 bases short, with 13 bases between. Per germline, CDR1 MNHEY and CDR2 SVGAGI. The CDR3 protein is CAIHSGRSNQPQHF. The CDR3 DNA reads TGTGCCATCCATTCCGGGCGTAGCAATCAGCCCCAGCATTTT.

This clonotype came up many times. The V and J genes are TRBV19 and TRBJ1-1, with 8 bases fitting TRBD1. The CDR3 spans 13 residues. Germline CDR1 and CDR2: LNHDA and SQIVND (reference sequence). Trimming at V came to 3 bases and at J to 8 bases, leaving 5 bases not matched to a gene. The CDR3 loop is CASSMDRDREAFF. The CDR3 nucleotides read TGTGCCAGTAGTATGGACAGGGACAGAGAAGCTTTCTTT.

In this sample, this clonotype turned up many times. The chain joins TRBV7-2 to TRBJ1-5, with a tentative D call TRBD1 (6 bases). The length of the CDR3 is 15 residues. V lost 4 bases and J lost 0, with 10 bases in between. CDR1 SGHTA and CDR2 FQGNSA come from the germline V gene. The CDR3, as DNA: TGTGCCAGCAGCTCGACAGGAAATAGCAATCAGCCCCAGCATTTT. Encoded protein: CASSSTGNSNQPQHF. The whole variable domain, remainder taken from reference TRBV7-2 and TRBJ1-5, is GAGVSQSPSNKVTEKGKDVELRCDPISGHTALYWYRQSLGQGLEFLIYFQGNSAPDKSGLPSDRFSAERTGGSVSTLTIQRTQQEDSAVYLCASSSTGNSNQPQHFGDGTRLSIL.

This rearrangement joins TRBV25-1 to TRBJ2-7, with D possibly called TRBD1 or TRBD2 (6 bases each). The germline V gene has CDR1 MGHDK and CDR2 SYGVNS. The length of the CDR3 is 15 residues. Trimming shortened V by 6 bases and J by 0 bases, and 15 bases separated the two germline ends. This CDR3 is CASSVGGGVSYEQYF. The CDR3 nucleotides read TGTGCCAGCAGCGTTGGAGGGGGTGTCTCCTACGAGCAGTACTTC.

There are a few counts of this clonotype. CDR3 coding DNA: TGTGCCAGCAGCCAGCGGGGGACAGGCGACGAAGAGACCCAGTACTTC. This gives the protein CASSQRGTGDEETQYF. The chain couples TRBV9 to TRBJ2-5; D possibly uses TRBD1 or TRBD2 (8 bases each). This CDR3 is 16 amino acids long. CDR1 and CDR2 from the germline V gene are SGDLS and YYNGEE. V lost 4 bases and J lost 3, with 19 bases in between.

This chain links TRBV20-1 with TRBJ2-7; 7 nucleotides match TRBD1. The CDR3 is 13 amino acids. Germline trimming cut 7 bases from V and 5 bases from J; bases unmatched to any gene: 11. Per germline, CDR1 DFQATT and CDR2 SNEGSKA (reference sequence). CDR3 protein: CSVLDRLDHEQYF. The CDR3 nucleotides are TGCAGTGTTTTGGACAGGTTGGATCACGAGCAGTACTTC.

This clonotype was counted only a few times. V is TRBV24-1 and J is TRBJ2-3; possible D gene TRBD2, 5 bases. Trimming took 8 bases from V and 0 from J, leaving 8 bases between them. Germline V gene sequence: CDR1 KGHDR, CDR2 SFDVKD. CDR3 length: 13 amino acids. The CDR3 DNA sequence: TGTGCCACCAATTCGGGGAGCACAGATACGCAGTATTTT. Protein sequence: CATNSGSTDTQYF.

This clonotype was observed many times. The genes are TRBV29-1 and TRBJ2-5; 7 bases align to TRBD1. The CDR3 is 12 residues long. Germline loops: CDR1 SQVTM, CDR2 ANQGSEA. The V segment lost 7 bases and the J segment 4 bases; nucleotides outside the gene matches: 6. The DNA for the CDR3 is TGCAGCGCGGAACAGGGGCGAGAGACCCAGTACTTC. The encoded protein is CSAEQGRETQYF. The whole variable domain, filled in from reference TRBV29-1 and TRBJ2-5, reads SAVISQKPSRDICQRGTSLTIQCQVDSQVTMMFWYRQQPGQSLTLIATANQGSEATYESGFVIDKFPISRPNLTFSTLTVSNMSPEDSSIYLCSAEQGRETQYFGPGTRLLVL.